The 11 T cell receptor beta chains reported below all come from one sample, sequenced in a study of control samples from healthy donors and cancer patients. Assay: immunoSEQ multiplex PCR; the TCRdb copy retains only in-frame clones and omits some. The data hold roughly 120,000 clones, with roughly nine tenths observed a single time. Material for sequencing was blood. Receptor source: a woman aged 18-30 years in good health.

The CDR3 coding sequence is TGCGCCAGCAGCCGCCGAACCGGACTAGCCGGAGACGCTACTAGCACAGATACGCAGTATTTT. Translated: CASSRRTGLAGDATSTDTQYF. This rearrangement joins TRBV4-1 to TRBJ2-3, with 8 nucleotides matching TRBD2. Germline V lookup: CDR1 MGHRA, CDR2 YSYEKL. Trimming removed 4 bases from V and 0 bases from J; junction bases left unmatched: 21. There are 21 residues in the CDR3.

This sequence joins TRBV18 and TRBJ2-1, with 7 bases matching TRBD1. The CDR3 runs to 16 residues. The V gene end was trimmed by 0 bases and the J gene end by 4 bases; junction bases not matched to a gene: 6. Germline assignment: CDR1 KGHSH and CDR2 LQKENI. The DNA for the CDR3 is TGTGCCAGCTCACCACCGAGGGGGCGGCGGTACAATGAGCAGTTCTTC. It encodes CASSPPRGRRYNEQFF.

This sequence joins TRBV27 and TRBJ1-2; D not resolved. Trimming removed 6 bases from V and 4 bases from J, with 15 bases in between. The CDR3 covers 14 residues. CDR1 is MNHEY and CDR2 is SMNVEV in the germline V gene (reference sequence). In DNA form, the CDR3 reads TGTGCCAGCAGCCCAGGACGGTTCTCCTATGGCTACACCTTC. Amino acids: CASSPGRFSYGYTF.

CDR3 loop: CSASGDAASYEQYF. The CDR3 coding sequence is TGCAGTGCTAGTGGGGACGCGGCATCCTACGAGCAGTACTTC. This chain joins TRBV20-1 and TRBJ2-7, with D tentatively TRBD1 or TRBD2 (5 bases each). The length of the CDR3 is 14 residues. With 3 bases removed from V and 1 base from J, the gap between germline ends came to 13 bases. The germline CDR1 and CDR2 sequences are DFQATT and SNEGSKA (reference sequence).

This clone is a singleton in its sample. This sequence joins TRBV14 and TRBJ2-1; D unclear. V was shortened by 3 bases and J by 6 bases, with 9 bases between the two germline ends. Germline V gives CDR1 SGHDN, CDR2 FVKESK. CDR3 length equals 13 residues. The CDR3 sequence: CASSQQAFNEQFF. Here the CDR3 DNA reads TGTGCCAGCAGCCAGCAAGCGTTCAATGAGCAGTTCTTC.

The chain has TRBV7-9 and TRBJ2-3, with D maybe TRBD2 (5 bases). CDR1 is SEHNR and CDR2 is FQNEAQ in the germline V gene (reference sequence). The V gene lost 5 bases and the J gene lost 0 bases, with 15 bases spanning the gap. This CDR3 contains 16 residues. DNA for the CDR3: TGTGCCAGCAGCCTCGGACTGGGCCGGAGCACAGATACGCAGTATTTT. It encodes CASSLGLGRSTDTQYF.

The chain carries TRBV3-1 (or the pseudogene TRBV3-2) and TRBJ2-7, with no clear D. V dropped 1 base and J dropped 5 bases, with 6 bases sitting between them. CDR3 length: 12 amino acids. Germline V CDR1 and CDR2: LGHDT, YNNKEL (reference sequence). CDR3 loop: CASSQGLNEQYF. CDR3 DNA: TGTGCCAGCAGCCAAGGGCTGAACGAGCAGTACTTC.

This clone was counted between two and nine times. The rearrangement joins TRBV28 to TRBJ1-1, with D unresolved. The CDR3 spans 16 residues. V lost 7 bases and J 3 bases, leaving 21 bases between the germline ends. Germline CDR1 and CDR2: MDHEN and SYDVKM. The CDR3, as DNA: TGTGCCAGCACCAGCGAGGGAGGGATTATGGACACTGAAGCTTTCTTT. This codes for CASTSEGGIMDTEAFF.

This clone was seen a few times. The CDR3 spells CASSISSGSYEQYF. The DNA of the CDR3 is TGTGCCAGCAGCATCTCTAGCGGGAGCTACGAGCAGTACTTC. The gene calls are TRBV7-2 and TRBJ2-7, with TRBD2 matching over 10 bases. The CDR3 covers 14 residues. The V gene's germline CDR1 is SGHTA and CDR2 FQGNSA. V was pared by 5 bases and J by 3 bases, with 4 bases of the junction left unmatched.

The chain uses TRBV3-1 (or the pseudogene TRBV3-2) and TRBJ2-7; D gene uncertain. The ends were cut back, 2 bases at V and 3 bases at J, with 2 bases in the middle. Germline V gene data show CDR1 as LGHDT and CDR2 as YNNKEL (reference sequence). This CDR3 has 11 amino acids. The CDR3 is CASSQNYEQYF. The CDR3 nucleotides read TGTGCCAGCAGCCAAAACTACGAGCAGTACTTC.

The chain has TRBV7-2 and TRBJ2-2; 8 bases map to TRBD2. CDR1 is SGHTA, CDR2 FQGNSA, per germline. The CDR3 runs 13 residues. V dropped 8 bases and J dropped 5; count of bases not matched to a gene: 4. This CDR3 reads CASRGGRTGELFF. Written as DNA, the CDR3 is TGTGCCAGCCGGGGGGGCCGAACCGGGGAGCTGTTTTTT.